Given below is one T cell receptor (beta chain) in context. Its antigen remains unidentified. The data derive from a study of cytomegalovirus exposure and HLA in healthy donors. Vbeta (60) and Jbeta (13) primers were used in the PCR. The data were produced by immunoSEQ multiplex PCR, yet TCRdb's version contains in-frame clones alone and is incomplete. The data show roughly 190,000 clones, around 78% seen once. Samples came from healthy bone marrow donors. Whereas donors were nominally healthy upon sampling, unrecorded immune exposures were probable. Notes on the study in general: In a later analysis, TCR beta V- and J-gene trimming showed a link to a missense DCLRE1C variant. In an earlier analysis, most TCR beta V segments were productive about 87% or about 30% of the time.

In germline, CDR1 is SNHLY, CDR2 FYNNEI. The CDR3 spans 13 residues. J was trimmed by 2 bases and V by 7 bases; bases with no gene match: 4. The gene calls are TRBV2 and TRBJ2-5, with 7 bases that match TRBD1. Source material: PBMCs. The source is a woman under 40 in good health and CMV-seropositive. The CDR3 DNA reads as TGTGCCAGCAAAGGGGGCAGACAAGAGACCCAGTACTTC. This encodes CASKGGRQETQYF.